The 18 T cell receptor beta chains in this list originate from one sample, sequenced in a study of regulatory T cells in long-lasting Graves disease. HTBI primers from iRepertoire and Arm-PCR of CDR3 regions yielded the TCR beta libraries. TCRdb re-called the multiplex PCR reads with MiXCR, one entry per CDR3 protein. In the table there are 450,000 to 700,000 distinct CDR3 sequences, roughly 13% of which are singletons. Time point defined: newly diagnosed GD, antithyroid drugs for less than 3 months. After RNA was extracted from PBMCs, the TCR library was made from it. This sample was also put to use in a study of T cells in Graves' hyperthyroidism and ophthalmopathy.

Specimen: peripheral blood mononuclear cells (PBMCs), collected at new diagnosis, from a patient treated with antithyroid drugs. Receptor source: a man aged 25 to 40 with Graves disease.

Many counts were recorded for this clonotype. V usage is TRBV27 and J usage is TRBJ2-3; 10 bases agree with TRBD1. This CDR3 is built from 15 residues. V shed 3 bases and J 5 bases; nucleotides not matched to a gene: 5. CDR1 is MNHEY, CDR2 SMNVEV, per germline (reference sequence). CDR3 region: CASSLETGGLDTQYF. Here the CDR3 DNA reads TGTGCCAGCAGTTTGGAGACAGGGGGCTTAGATACGCAGTATTTT.

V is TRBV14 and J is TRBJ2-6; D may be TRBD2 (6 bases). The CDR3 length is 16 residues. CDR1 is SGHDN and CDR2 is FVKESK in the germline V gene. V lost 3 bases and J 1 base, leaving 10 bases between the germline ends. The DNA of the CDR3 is TGTGCCAGCAGCCAGGCGGGGCTTTCTGGGGCCAACGTCCTGACTTTC. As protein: CASSQAGLSGANVLTF.

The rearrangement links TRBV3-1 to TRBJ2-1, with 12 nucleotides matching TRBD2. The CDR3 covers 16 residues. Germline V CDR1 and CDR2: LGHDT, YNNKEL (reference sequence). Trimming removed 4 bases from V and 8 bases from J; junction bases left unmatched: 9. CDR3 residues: CASSLRLAGVLYEQFF. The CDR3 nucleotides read TGTGCCAGCAGCCTTCGACTAGCGGGAGTGTTGTATGAGCAGTTCTTC.

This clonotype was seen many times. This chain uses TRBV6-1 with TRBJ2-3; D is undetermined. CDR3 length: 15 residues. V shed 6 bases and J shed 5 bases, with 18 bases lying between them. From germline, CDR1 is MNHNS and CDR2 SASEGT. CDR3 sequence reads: CASSSLRKVGDTQYF. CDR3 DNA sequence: TGTGCCAGCAGCTCCCTCAGGAAGGTGGGAGATACGCAGTATTTT.

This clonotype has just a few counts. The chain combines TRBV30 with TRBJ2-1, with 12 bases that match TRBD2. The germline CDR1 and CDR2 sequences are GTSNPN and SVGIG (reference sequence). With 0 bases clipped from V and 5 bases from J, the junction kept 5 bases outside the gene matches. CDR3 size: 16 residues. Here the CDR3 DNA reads TGTGCCTGGAGTGTAAGGGGACTAGCGGGTAACAATGAGCAGTTCTTC. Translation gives CAWSVRGLAGNNEQFF.

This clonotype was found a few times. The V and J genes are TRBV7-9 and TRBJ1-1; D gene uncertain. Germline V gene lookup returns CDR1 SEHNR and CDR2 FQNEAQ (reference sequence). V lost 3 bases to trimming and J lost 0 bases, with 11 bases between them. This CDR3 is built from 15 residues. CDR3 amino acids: CASSFIRPMNTEAFF. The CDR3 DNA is TGTGCCAGCAGCTTTATCCGGCCCATGAACACTGAAGCTTTCTTT.

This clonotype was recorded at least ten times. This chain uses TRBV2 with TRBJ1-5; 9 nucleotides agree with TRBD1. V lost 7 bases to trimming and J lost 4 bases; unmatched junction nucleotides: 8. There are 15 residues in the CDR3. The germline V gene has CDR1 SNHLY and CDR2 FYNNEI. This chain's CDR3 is CASTRTGTGNQPQHF. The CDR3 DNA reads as TGTGCCAGCACGCGAACCGGGACAGGGAATCAGCCCCAGCATTTT.

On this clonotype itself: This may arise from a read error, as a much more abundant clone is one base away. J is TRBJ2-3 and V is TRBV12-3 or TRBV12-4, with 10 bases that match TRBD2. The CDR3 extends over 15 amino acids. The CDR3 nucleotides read TGTGCCGGCAGGCTAGCGGGAGTAATAAGTAGTGCGCAGTATTTT. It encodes CAGRLAGVISSAQYF.

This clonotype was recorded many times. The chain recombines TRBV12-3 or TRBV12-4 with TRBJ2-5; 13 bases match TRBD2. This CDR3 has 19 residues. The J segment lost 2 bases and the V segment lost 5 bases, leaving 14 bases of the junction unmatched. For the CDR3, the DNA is TGTGCCAGCAGTCTAATCACCCCACTAGCGGGAGGGCCTCAAGAGACCCAGTACTTC. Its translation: CASSLITPLAGGPQETQYF.

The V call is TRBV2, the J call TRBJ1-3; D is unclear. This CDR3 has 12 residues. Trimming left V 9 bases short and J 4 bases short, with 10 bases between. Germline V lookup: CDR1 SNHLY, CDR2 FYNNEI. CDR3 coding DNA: TGTGCCAGTAAACTACGAGGAAACACCATATATTTT. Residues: CASKLRGNTIYF.

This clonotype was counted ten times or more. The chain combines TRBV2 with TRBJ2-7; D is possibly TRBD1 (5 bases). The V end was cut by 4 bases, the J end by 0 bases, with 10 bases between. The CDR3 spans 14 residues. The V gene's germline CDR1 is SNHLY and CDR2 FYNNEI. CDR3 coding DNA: TGTGCCAGCAGTGCACAGACAGTCTCCTACGAGCAGTACTTC. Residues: CASSAQTVSYEQYF. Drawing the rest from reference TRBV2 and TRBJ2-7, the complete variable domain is EPEVTQTPSHQVTQMGQEVILRCVPISNHLYFYWYRQILGQKVEFLVSFYNNEISEKSEIFDDQFSVERPDGSNFTLKIRSTKLEDSAMYFCASSAQTVSYEQYFGPGTRLTVT.

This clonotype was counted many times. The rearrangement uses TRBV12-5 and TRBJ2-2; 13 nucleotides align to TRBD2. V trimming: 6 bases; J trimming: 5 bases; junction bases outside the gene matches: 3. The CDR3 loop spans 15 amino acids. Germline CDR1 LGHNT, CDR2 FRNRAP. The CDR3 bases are TGTGCTAGTGGCCAACTAGCGGGAGGGACCGGGGAGCTGTTTTTT. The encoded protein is CASGQLAGGTGELFF.

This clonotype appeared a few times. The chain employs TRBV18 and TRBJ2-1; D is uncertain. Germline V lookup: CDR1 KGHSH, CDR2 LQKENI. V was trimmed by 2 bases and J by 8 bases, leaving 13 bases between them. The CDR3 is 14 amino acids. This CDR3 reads CASSPRASWDEQFF. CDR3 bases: TGTGCCAGCTCACCAAGGGCGTCATGGGATGAGCAGTTCTTC.

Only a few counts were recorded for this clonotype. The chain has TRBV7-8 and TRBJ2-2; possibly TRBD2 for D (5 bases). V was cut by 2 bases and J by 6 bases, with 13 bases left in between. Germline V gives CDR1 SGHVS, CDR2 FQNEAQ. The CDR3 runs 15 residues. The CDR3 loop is CASSLTGRVPGELFF. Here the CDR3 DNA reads TGTGCCAGCAGCTTAACGGGAAGAGTCCCCGGGGAGCTGTTTTTT.

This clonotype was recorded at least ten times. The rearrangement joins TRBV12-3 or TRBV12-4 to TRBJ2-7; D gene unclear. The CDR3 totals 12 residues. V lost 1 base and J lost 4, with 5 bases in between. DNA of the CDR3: TGTGCCAGCAGTTTAGGGGAATACGAGCAGTACTTC. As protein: CASSLGEYEQYF.

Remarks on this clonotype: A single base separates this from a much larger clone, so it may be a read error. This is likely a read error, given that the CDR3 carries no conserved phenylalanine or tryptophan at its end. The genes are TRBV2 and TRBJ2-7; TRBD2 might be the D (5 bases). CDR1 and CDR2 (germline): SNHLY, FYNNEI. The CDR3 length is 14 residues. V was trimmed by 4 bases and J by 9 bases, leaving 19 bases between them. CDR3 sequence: CASSGNPGLSVQYS. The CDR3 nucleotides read TGTGCCAGCAGTGGGAACCCGGGGTTGAGCGTGCAGTACTCC.

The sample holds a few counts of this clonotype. The CDR3 spells CATSAGTGFGGGAEAFF. Here the CDR3 DNA reads TGTGCCACCAGTGCAGGGACAGGGTTCGGGGGAGGTGCTGAAGCTTTCTTT. The genes are TRBV24-1 and TRBJ1-1; TRBD1 agrees at 9 bases. V lost 5 bases to trimming and J lost 6 bases; unmatched junction nucleotides: 15. Germline V gene data show CDR1 as KGHDR and CDR2 as SFDVKD. This CDR3 is 17 amino acids long.

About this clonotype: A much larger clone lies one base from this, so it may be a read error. CDR3 loop: CSAWLSYEQYF. DNA of the CDR3: TGCAGTGCTTGGTTATCCTACGAGCAGTACTTC. The J gene is TRBJ2-7, the V gene TRBV20-1; D uncertain. Germline-derived CDR1 and CDR2 are DFQATT and SNEGSKA (reference sequence). The CDR3 has 11 residues. V was shortened by 5 bases and J by 1 base, with 6 bases between the two germline ends.